The 27 T cell receptor beta chains in this list originate from one sample, sequenced in a study of T-cell memory formation after mild COVID-19. TCRdb re-derived calls from the 5' RACE reads in MiXCR, one entry per CDR3 protein. In the table there are around 510,000 distinct CDR3 sequences, 20% to 25% of which are singletons. The sample was PBMCs or a T cell subset sorted from them (not recorded which). These receptors were collected from an adult woman who had mild COVID-19 (a few samples of this study predate the infection). Cell type and time point are not known.

The V and J genes are TRBV6-4 and TRBJ2-7; 8 bases match TRBD2. The germline V gene has CDR1 MRHNA and CDR2 SNTAGT. Unmatched junction bases numbered 6, after V lost 2 bases and J lost 0 bases. This CDR3 is built from 16 residues. The CDR3 region has the DNA TGTGCCAGCAGTGACGAGAAGCGGGGGATCTCCTACGAGCAGTACTTC. It is translated as CASSDEKRGISYEQYF.

This clonotype was counted only a few times. The chain combines TRBV6-5 with TRBJ1-5; 8 bases align to TRBD1. Unmatched junction bases numbered 11, after V lost 7 bases and J lost 6 bases. The CDR3 sequence is 15 residues long. The germline gives CDR1 MNHEY, CDR2 SVGAGI. In DNA form, the CDR3 reads TGTGCCAGCAAACATGACAGGGGCGGGAGTCAGCCCCAGCATTTT. This sequence encodes CASKHDRGGSQPQHF.

This rearrangement joins TRBV5-1 to TRBJ2-1; D may be TRBD2 (6 bases). CDR1 and CDR2 (germline): SGHRS, YFSETQ. The CDR3 sequence is 23 residues long. V lost 3 bases to trimming and J lost 5 bases, with 39 bases between them. The CDR3 DNA reads as TGCGCCAGCAGCTCATCCGACTCGCCCTTGATCTCCCATCGAGGAGGGTTTCACAATGAGCAGTTCTTC. Protein sequence: CASSSSDSPLISHRGGFHNEQFF.

The V call is TRBV2, the J call TRBJ1-5, with no clear D. The CDR3 is 13 amino acids. Germline-derived CDR1 and CDR2 are SNHLY and FYNNEI. The V end lost 6 bases, the J end lost 2 bases, and 8 bases lay between the germline ends. The DNA for the CDR3 is TGTGCCAGCAGGTTGGACCGCAATCAGCCCCAGCATTTT. Encoded protein: CASRLDRNQPQHF.

This clonotype was seen a handful of times. The J gene is TRBJ1-1, the V gene TRBV13; D not resolved. The V and J ends lost 2 bases and 0 bases respectively, with 10 bases between them. Germline V lookup: CDR1 PRHDT, CDR2 FYEKMQ (reference sequence). This CDR3 region has 15 residues. CDR3 region: CASSLRFGMNTEAFF. CDR3 bases: TGTGCCAGCAGCTTACGGTTTGGGATGAACACTGAAGCTTTCTTT.

The V and J genes are TRBV7-2 and TRBJ2-7; 8 nucleotides line up with TRBD1. CDR3 length equals 15 residues. Germline-derived CDR1 and CDR2 are SGHTA and FQGNSA. V shed 1 base, J shed 5 bases, and the junction held 7 bases outside the gene matches. CDR3 in DNA: TGTGCCAGCAGCTTAGTCCGGACAGGGTCTAACGAGCAGTACTTC. Encoded protein: CASSLVRTGSNEQYF.

This sequence joins TRBV7-9 and TRBJ2-1; D could derive from TRBD1 or TRBD2 (5 bases each). CDR3 size: 15 residues. The V and J ends lost 0 bases and 4 bases respectively, with 10 bases between them. From germline, CDR1 is SEHNR and CDR2 FQNEAQ (reference sequence). CDR3 nucleotide sequence: TGTGCCAGCAGCTTAGCGTTTGGGGGTTACAATGAGCAGTTCTTC. Translation gives CASSLAFGGYNEQFF.

This clonotype was counted many times. At one boundary the junction diverges from the germline segment, which might be a read error. The chain combines TRBV7-2 with TRBJ2-1; 9 nucleotides agree with TRBD2. This CDR3 has 13 residues. Germline V gives CDR1 SGHTA, CDR2 FQGNSA. The CDR3 DNA reads as TGTGCCAGCAGCTTAGAGCGCGGGAGGGCCCGCCACTTC. Translation gives CASSLERGRARHF.

This chain links TRBV7-6 with TRBJ1-4; D is ambiguous. The CDR3 length is 14 residues. V shed 5 bases and J shed 4 bases, with 11 bases lying between them. Germline CDR1 and CDR2: SGHVS and FNYEAQ. CDR3 amino acids: CASSRFSDNEKLFF. CDR3 in DNA: TGTGCCAGCAGCCGGTTCAGTGATAATGAAAAACTGTTTTTT.

This clonotype came up a few times. The rearrangement joins TRBV3-1 to TRBJ2-5; D is perhaps TRBD1 or TRBD2 (6 bases each). CDR3 size: 14 residues. With 10 bases removed from V and 7 bases from J, the gap between germline ends came to 22 bases. Germline CDR1 LGHDT, CDR2 YNNKEL (reference sequence). CDR3 sequence reads: CATTEGGGSVTQYF. CDR3 bases: TGTGCCACCACGGAGGGGGGTGGCTCGGTGACCCAGTACTTC.

The J gene is TRBJ2-3, the V gene TRBV7-9, with D unresolved. The CDR3 has 16 residues. Per germline, CDR1 SEHNR and CDR2 FQNEAQ (reference sequence). The V and J ends lost 5 bases and 3 bases respectively, with 18 bases between them. The CDR3 reads CASSPTESAKTDTQYF. The CDR3 nucleotides are TGTGCCAGCAGCCCCACGGAGTCCGCGAAGACAGATACGCAGTATTTT.

This clonotype was counted only a few times. The chain recombines TRBV24-1 with TRBJ2-2; 7 bases line up with TRBD1. CDR3 size: 16 residues. Germline CDR1 KGHDR, CDR2 SFDVKD. The trim removed 5 bases at V and 1 base at J, leaving 6 bases unmatched. The CDR3 bases are TGTGCCACCAGTGTTGACAGGGAAAGGAACACCGGGGAGCTGTTTTTT. Residues: CATSVDRERNTGELFF.

The chain combines TRBV3-1 with TRBJ2-2; 10 nucleotides agree with TRBD2. The CDR3 sequence is 15 residues long. Germline lookup yields CDR1 LGHDT and CDR2 YNNKEL (reference sequence). Unmatched junction bases numbered 4, after V lost 4 bases and J lost 5 bases. CDR3 amino acids: CASSRLAGSTGELFF. The DNA of the CDR3 is TGTGCCAGCAGCCGACTAGCGGGTTCGACCGGGGAGCTGTTTTTT.

This clonotype turned up a few times. This rearrangement joins TRBV7-9 to TRBJ2-1; 8 positions agree with TRBD1. The J segment lost 2 bases and the V segment lost 5 bases, leaving 11 bases of the junction unmatched. The CDR3 has 17 amino acids. Germline V gene sequence: CDR1 SEHNR, CDR2 FQNEAQ (reference sequence). CDR3 loop: CASSQGDRRGPYNEQFF. The CDR3 DNA reads as TGTGCCAGCAGCCAAGGGGATCGCAGGGGGCCCTACAATGAGCAGTTCTTC.

In this sample, this clonotype turned up a few times. The chain's CDR3 is CASRTGGTNQPQHF. CDR3 in DNA: TGTGCCAGCAGAACCGGGGGGACCAATCAGCCCCAGCATTTT. The V gene is TRBV12-3 or TRBV12-4, the J gene TRBJ1-5; weak D call: TRBD1 (5 bases). V dropped 6 bases and J dropped 3 bases, with 12 bases sitting between them. This CDR3 is 14 amino acids long.

The chain joins TRBV28 to TRBJ2-7, with D uncertain. Trimming shortened V by 4 bases and J by 2 bases, and 6 bases separated the two germline ends. The CDR3 covers 12 residues. In germline, CDR1 is MDHEN, CDR2 SYDVKM. As DNA, the CDR3 is TGTGCCAGCAGTTCATCTGCCTACGAGCAGTACTTC. This codes for CASSSSAYEQYF.

This clonotype came up a few times. The genes are TRBV12-3 or TRBV12-4 and TRBJ1-6; 9 bases line up with TRBD1. The length of the CDR3 is 17 residues. J gave up 3 bases and V 7 bases, and 10 bases lay outside the gene matches. This CDR3 is CASTSDDRGFYNSPLHF. CDR3 in DNA: TGTGCCAGCACCTCCGATGACAGGGGGTTCTATAATTCACCCCTCCACTTT.

This clonotype came up a few times. The chain is built from TRBV6-5 and TRBJ2-1, with D uncertain. Germline V gene sequence: CDR1 MNHEY, CDR2 SVGAGI. The V end lost 6 bases, the J end lost 6 bases, and 6 bases lay between the germline ends. This CDR3 is built from 11 residues. The CDR3 bases are TGTGCCAGCAGAAAGACCAATGAGCAGTTCTTC. This codes for CASRKTNEQFF.

This chain uses TRBV11-2 with TRBJ2-7; tentative D call: TRBD1 (5 bases). Germline V lookup: CDR1 SGHAT, CDR2 FQNNGV. This CDR3 region has 14 residues. The V and J ends lost 0 bases and 5 bases respectively, with 11 bases between them. CDR3 protein: CASSLDRAGNEQYF. The CDR3 nucleotides read TGTGCCAGCAGCTTAGATCGGGCAGGGAACGAGCAGTACTTC. Variable domain in full (rest from reference TRBV11-2 and TRBJ2-7): EAGVAQSPRYKIIEKRQSVAFWCNPISGHATLYWYQQILGQGPKLLIQFQNNGVVDDSQLPKDRFSAERLKGVDSTLKIQPAKLEDSAVYLCASSLDRAGNEQYFGPGTRLTVT.

Remarks on this clonotype: A much larger clone differs from this one at a single base, so this may be a read error. The chain links TRBV5-1 to TRBJ2-7; maybe TRBD2 (6 bases). The V end lost 6 bases, the J end lost 5 bases, and 18 bases lay between the germline ends. CDR3 size: 14 residues. Germline CDR1 reads SGHRS; CDR2 reads YFSETQ. The CDR3 coding sequence is TGCGCCAGCAACTCGGGACTCCCCGTAGACGAGCAGTACTTC. It encodes CASNSGLPVDEQYF.

The J gene is TRBJ2-1, the V gene TRBV7-3; 12 positions agree with TRBD2. This CDR3 contains 16 residues. Germline CDR1 and CDR2: SGHTA and FQGTGA. V lost 5 bases, J lost 4 bases, and 6 bases stayed unmatched. The CDR3 loop is CASSASGRAVYNEQFF. CDR3 coding DNA: TGTGCCAGCAGCGCTAGCGGGAGGGCCGTTTACAATGAGCAGTTCTTC.

A few counts support this clonotype. The chain has TRBV7-9 and TRBJ2-1, with no clear D. The V gene's germline CDR1 is SEHNR and CDR2 FQNEAQ (reference sequence). The V gene lost 6 bases and the J gene lost 7 bases, with 13 bases spanning the gap. There are 13 residues in the CDR3. This CDR3 is CASSYYTRNEQFF. The CDR3 bases are TGTGCCAGCAGTTACTATACTCGAAATGAGCAGTTCTTC.

The gene calls are TRBV5-1 and TRBJ1-1, with D perhaps matching TRBD1 (6 bases). The germline V gene encodes CDR1 SGHRS and CDR2 YFSETQ. The germline V and J ends were trimmed by 4 bases and 0 bases, with 13 bases remaining between them. This CDR3 is 15 amino acids long. CDR3 sequence (DNA): TGCGCCAGCAGCGGAGACAGGTCCATGAACACTGAAGCTTTCTTT. As protein: CASSGDRSMNTEAFF.

The genes are TRBV7-9 and TRBJ2-7; possible D gene TRBD2, 6 bases. Between the trimmed V and J ends, which lost 3 bases and 3 bases, there was a span of 15 bases. This CDR3 spans 15 amino acids. Per germline, CDR1 SEHNR and CDR2 FQNEAQ (reference sequence). The CDR3 here is CASSFLPGVGYEQYF. The CDR3 DNA sequence: TGTGCCAGCAGCTTTCTCCCGGGGGTAGGCTACGAGCAGTACTTC.

The rearrangement joins TRBV6-1 to TRBJ1-1; 9 nucleotides agree with TRBD1. The CDR3 spans 14 residues. Germline CDR1 reads MNHNS; CDR2 reads SASEGT. V lost 7 bases, J lost 5 bases, and 8 bases stayed unmatched. CDR3: CASTTGGERTEAFF. The DNA of the CDR3 is TGTGCCAGCACTACAGGGGGCGAAAGGACTGAAGCTTTCTTT.

This clonotype was detected only a few times. This sequence joins TRBV3-1 and TRBJ2-7, with D tentatively TRBD1 or TRBD2 (5 bases each). The CDR3 loop spans 12 amino acids. V gave up 1 base and J gave up 7 bases, with 8 bases separating them. The germline V gene has CDR1 LGHDT and CDR2 YNNKEL (reference sequence). This CDR3 reads CASSQVGGEQYF. CDR3 coding DNA: TGTGCCAGCAGCCAAGTTGGGGGAGAGCAGTACTTC.

This clonotype was observed a single time. V and J are TRBV6-2 or TRBV6-3 and TRBJ1-1; no clear D gene. The V end lost 3 bases, the J end lost 1 base, and 9 bases lay between the germline ends. The CDR3 length is 14 residues. Germline V gene data show CDR1 as MNHEY and CDR2 as SVGEGT. CDR3 DNA sequence: TGTGCCAGCAGTTATATTAGGAAGAACACTGAAGCTTTCTTT. Translation gives CASSYIRKNTEAFF.